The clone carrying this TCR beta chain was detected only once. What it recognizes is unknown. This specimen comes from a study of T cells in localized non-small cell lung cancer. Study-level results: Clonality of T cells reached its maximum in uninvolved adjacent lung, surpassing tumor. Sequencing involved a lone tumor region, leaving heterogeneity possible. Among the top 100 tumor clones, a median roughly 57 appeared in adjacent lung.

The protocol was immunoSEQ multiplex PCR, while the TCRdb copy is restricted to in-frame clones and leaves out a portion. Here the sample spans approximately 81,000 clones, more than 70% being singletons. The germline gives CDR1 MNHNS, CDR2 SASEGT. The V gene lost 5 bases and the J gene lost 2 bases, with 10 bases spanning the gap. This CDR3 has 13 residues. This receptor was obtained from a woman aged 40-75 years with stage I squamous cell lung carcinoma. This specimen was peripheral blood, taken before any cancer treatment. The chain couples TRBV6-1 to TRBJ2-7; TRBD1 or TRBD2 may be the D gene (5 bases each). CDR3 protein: CASSRDPPYEQYF. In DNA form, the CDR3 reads TGTGCCAGCAGTCGGGACCCCCCCTACGAGCAGTACTTC.